One and the same sample provided the 30 T cell receptor beta chains below, sequenced in a study of T-cell memory formation after mild COVID-19. TCRdb ran MiXCR on the 5' RACE reads and lists one entry per CDR3 protein. The top ten hold approximately 3.6% of the sample, which has about 170,000 distinct CDR3 sequences, over 10% seen once. The sample consisted of PBMCs or a T cell subset sorted from them (not recorded which). The receptors derive from a man aged 18-30 years who had mild COVID-19 (a few samples of this study predate the infection). Cell type and time point are not known.

Concerning this clonotype itself: An end of the junction does not agree with germline; a read error may underlie this. V usage is TRBV6-5 and J usage is TRBJ1-2; a possible D gene is TRBD1 (5 bases). This CDR3 region has 15 residues. CDR1 MNHEY and CDR2 SVGAGI come from the germline V gene. CDR3 in DNA: TGTGCCAGCTGTTACCTCCCCTTCATGGGGGATGGCTACACCTTC. Its translation: CASCYLPFMGDGYTF.

This clonotype has more than one count but fewer than ten. V is TRBV5-1 and J is TRBJ2-3; D assignment may be TRBD1 or TRBD2 (7 bases each). The germline V and J ends were trimmed by 3 bases and 6 bases, with 14 bases remaining between them. This CDR3 has 14 amino acids. CDR1 and CDR2 (germline): SGHRS, YFSETQ. This CDR3 is CASSWGRGLDTQYF. The DNA for the CDR3 is TGCGCCAGCAGCTGGGGGAGGGGGCTGGATACGCAGTATTTT.

This clonotype was observed a handful of times. CDR3 bases: TGTGCCAGCAGCGTAGACCAGGCCCCTAACTATGGCTACACCTTC. Protein: CASSVDQAPNYGYTF. This sequence joins TRBV9 and TRBJ1-2; no firm D call. From germline, CDR1 is SGDLS and CDR2 YYNGEE. The CDR3 loop spans 15 amino acids. Trimming took off 0 bases at V and 0 bases at J, with 9 bases between the two ends.

This clonotype was seen more than once but under ten times. The rearrangement links TRBV20-1 to TRBJ1-5; D ambiguous. V was pared by 3 bases and J by 5 bases, with 17 bases between. The germline V gene encodes CDR1 DFQATT and CDR2 SNEGSKA (reference sequence). The CDR3 has 15 residues. The chain's CDR3 is CSARRTVWGDQPQHF. The CDR3 DNA sequence: TGCAGTGCTAGGCGGACGGTTTGGGGTGATCAGCCCCAGCATTTT.

This clonotype was counted ten times or more. The genes are TRBV12-3 or TRBV12-4 and TRBJ1-3; D is possibly TRBD1 (5 bases). The V and J ends lost 5 bases and 2 bases respectively, with 16 bases between them. This CDR3 comprises 16 residues. The CDR3 sequence is CASSPPGGAAGNTIYF. Here the CDR3 DNA reads TGTGCCAGCAGTCCTCCCGGGGGTGCAGCTGGAAACACCATATATTTT.

The chain's CDR3 is CAIRGTNEQFF. The DNA of the CDR3 is TGTGCCATCAGGGGGACTAATGAGCAGTTCTTC. The chain has TRBV10-3 and TRBJ2-1, with D possibly being TRBD2 (6 bases). Germline lookup yields CDR1 ENHRY and CDR2 SYGVKD. V lost 6 bases to trimming and J lost 7 bases, with 7 bases between them. The CDR3 extends over 11 amino acids.

The rearrangement links TRBV20-1 to TRBJ1-1; a weak D match, TRBD1 (5 bases). V lost 6 bases and J 3 bases, leaving 11 bases between the germline ends. The CDR3 covers 12 residues. Germline assignment: CDR1 DFQATT and CDR2 SNEGSKA (reference sequence). The CDR3 DNA reads TGCAGTGCCCTCGGACACCACACTGAAGCTTTCTTT. Amino acid sequence: CSALGHHTEAFF.

The chain combines TRBV18 with TRBJ2-7; D may correspond to TRBD1 or TRBD2 (5 bases each). Trimming cost V 2 bases and J 6 bases, with 11 bases left between them. The V gene's germline CDR1 is KGHSH and CDR2 LQKENI. The CDR3 totals 13 residues. The CDR3 reads CASSPRDHLEQYF. The CDR3 nucleotides are TGTGCCAGCTCACCAAGGGACCATCTCGAGCAGTACTTC. Drawing the rest from reference TRBV18 and TRBJ2-7, the complete variable domain is NAGVMQNPRHLVRRRGQEARLRCSPMKGHSHVYWYRQLPEEGLKFMVYLQKENIIDESGMPKERFSAEFPKEGPSILRIQQVVRGDSAAYFCASSPRDHLEQYFGPGTRLTVT.

The chain recombines TRBV30 with TRBJ2-7; D might be TRBD2 (5 bases). The CDR3 runs 13 residues. Germline assignment: CDR1 GTSNPN and CDR2 SVGIG (reference sequence). Trimming took off 0 bases at V and 3 bases at J, with 9 bases between the two ends. DNA of the CDR3: TGTGCCTGGAGTGTACAAGGAGGCTACGAGCAGTACTTC. It is translated as CAWSVQGGYEQYF.

The chain joins TRBV2 to TRBJ1-2; D unclear. Trimming cost V 5 bases and J 8 bases, with 15 bases left between them. Germline assignment: CDR1 SNHLY and CDR2 FYNNEI. CDR3 length: 13 amino acids. The CDR3 DNA reads TGTGCCAGCAGTTTACAAGAGCTTCTGGGCTACACCTTC. Its protein is CASSLQELLGYTF.

This clonotype was seen only a few times. This chain links TRBV7-2 with TRBJ2-3, with a possible D match to TRBD1 (6 bases). The CDR3 length is 14 residues. V dropped 4 bases and J dropped 4 bases, with 12 bases sitting between them. The germline V gene has CDR1 SGHTA and CDR2 FQGNSA. The CDR3 sequence: CASSSQAGADTQYF. In DNA, the CDR3 is TGTGCCAGCAGCTCCCAGGCAGGGGCAGATACGCAGTATTTT.

This clonotype was counted at least ten times. CDR3 sequence: CASTPQQNTEAFF. The CDR3 region has the DNA TGTGCCAGCACCCCCCAACAGAACACTGAAGCTTTCTTT. This chain connects TRBV7-2 to TRBJ1-1; the D is unclear. V lost 7 bases to trimming and J lost 1 base, with 10 bases between them. The germline gives CDR1 SGHTA, CDR2 FQGNSA. This CDR3 region has 13 residues.

This clonotype was observed many times. The V call is TRBV3-2, the J call TRBJ2-5; the DNA was not compared with TRBD1, the D call given in the table. TRBV3-2 is a documented pseudogene. The CDR3 is made up of 16 amino acids. The chain's CDR3 is CASSQARDRVKETQYF. The CDR3 coding sequence is TGTGCCAGCAGCCAAGCTAGGGACAGGGTAAAAGAGACCCAGTACTTC.

The genes are TRBV29-1 and TRBJ1-2, with D perhaps matching TRBD1 (6 bases). The CDR3 sequence is 12 residues long. Germline V lookup: CDR1 SQVTM, CDR2 ANQGSEA. Trimming took off 7 bases at V and 0 bases at J, with 9 bases between the two ends. The CDR3 DNA follows: TGCAGCGCGCGACAGGCTAACTATGGCTACACCTTC. It specifies CSARQANYGYTF.

This clonotype was detected ten times or more. The genes are TRBV5-1 and TRBJ2-5; weak D call: TRBD1 (6 bases). CDR3 size: 15 residues. Trimming removed 0 bases from V and 1 base from J, with 10 bases in between. Germline-derived CDR1 and CDR2 are SGHRS and YFSETQ. The CDR3 coding sequence is TGCGCCAGCAGCTTGGGGACAGCGCTCCAAGAGACCCAGTACTTC. This codes for CASSLGTALQETQYF.

This clonotype was detected only a few times. V and J are TRBV5-1 and TRBJ2-1; D is undetermined. This CDR3 is built from 12 residues. Per the germline V gene, CDR1 is SGHRS and CDR2 is YFSETQ. With 1 base removed from V and 9 bases from J, the gap between germline ends came to 8 bases. The CDR3 loop is CASSLSGSEQFF. The DNA of the CDR3 is TGCGCCAGCAGCTTGTCCGGTTCTGAGCAGTTCTTC.

The chain joins TRBV4-1 to TRBJ1-5; D may be TRBD1 (6 bases). Trimming took 4 bases from V and 2 from J, leaving 12 bases between them. From germline, CDR1 is MGHRA and CDR2 YSYEKL. The CDR3 covers 15 residues. The CDR3 reads CASSRTAVGNQPQHF. The CDR3 DNA sequence: TGCGCCAGCAGCCGGACAGCTGTGGGCAATCAGCCCCAGCATTTT.

V and J are TRBV19 and TRBJ2-1; D unclear. CDR3 length: 14 residues. With 5 bases removed from V and 4 bases from J, the gap between germline ends came to 12 bases. The V gene's germline CDR1 is LNHDA and CDR2 SQIVND (reference sequence). The CDR3 here is CASSFGPTYNEQFF. As DNA, the CDR3 is TGTGCCAGTAGTTTTGGTCCCACGTACAATGAGCAGTTCTTC.

The CDR3 region has the DNA TGTGCCAGCAGCCAAGGGGGGGCCCTTGGGAACACTGAAGCTTTCTTT. Translating it yields CASSQGGALGNTEAFF. The genes are TRBV3-1 and TRBJ1-1; maybe TRBD1 (6 bases). Between the trimmed V and J ends, which lost 1 base and 1 base, there was a span of 13 bases. Germline values: CDR1 LGHDT, CDR2 YNNKEL (reference sequence). This CDR3 region has 16 residues.

This clonotype was detected a few times. V usage is TRBV7-9 and J usage is TRBJ1-4, with D unresolved. Germline CDR1 SEHNR, CDR2 FQNEAQ (reference sequence). This CDR3 contains 13 residues. V shed 2 bases and J shed 7 bases, with 8 bases lying between them. CDR3 sequence (DNA): TGTGCCAGCAGCTTACGGGCGGGTGAAAAACTGTTTTTT. Protein sequence: CASSLRAGEKLFF.

The chain recombines TRBV7-9 with TRBJ2-2, with D tentatively TRBD2 (6 bases). CDR1 is SEHNR, CDR2 FQNEAQ, per germline (reference sequence). This CDR3 has 15 amino acids. Between the trimmed V and J ends, which lost 4 bases and 4 bases, there was a span of 13 bases. The CDR3 is CASSSPGGRTGELFF. In DNA form, the CDR3 reads TGTGCCAGCAGCTCGCCCGGGGGTCGCACCGGGGAGCTGTTTTTT.

This clonotype came up a few times. The V and J genes are TRBV27 and TRBJ2-1; D uncertain. The ends were cut back, 5 bases at V and 12 bases at J, with 20 bases in the middle. Germline-derived CDR1 and CDR2 are MNHEY and SMNVEV (reference sequence). This CDR3 has 14 residues. Here the CDR3 DNA reads TGTGCCAGCAGTGAAATCGGCCGTGGGTTGGTGCAGTTCTTC. As protein: CASSEIGRGLVQFF.

The CDR3 DNA is TGTGCCATTGGGCAGGGGAACACTGAAGCTTTCTTT. As protein: CAIGQGNTEAFF. The chain links TRBV10-3 to TRBJ1-1; D perhaps matches TRBD1 (5 bases). Germline CDR1 and CDR2: ENHRY and SYGVKD. V was cut by 9 bases and J by 1 base, with 9 bases left in between. The CDR3 runs 12 residues.

The chain is built from TRBV7-2 and TRBJ2-3, with D perhaps assigned TRBD1 or TRBD2 (5 bases each). CDR3 length: 16 residues. The V gene lost 1 base and the J gene lost 2 bases, with 13 bases spanning the gap. In germline, CDR1 is SGHTA, CDR2 FQGNSA. As DNA, the CDR3 is TGTGCCAGCAGCTTAGGGGGGACCGGCCCCACAGATACGCAGTATTTT. Amino acid sequence: CASSLGGTGPTDTQYF.

This clonotype came up a few times. The rearrangement uses TRBV11-2 and TRBJ2-1; possibly TRBD2 for D (6 bases). The V end was cut by 2 bases, the J end by 3 bases, with 14 bases between. Germline loops: CDR1 SGHAT, CDR2 FQNNGV. The CDR3 spans 16 residues. CDR3 nucleotide sequence: TGTGCCAGCAGCTTAAGGGGAGGCAGGATCTACAATGAGCAGTTCTTC. It specifies CASSLRGGRIYNEQFF.

In this sample, this clonotype turned up a few times. The chain employs TRBV15 and TRBJ2-7; 9 nucleotides agree with TRBD1. The ends lost 1 base at V and 6 bases at J; junction bases unmatched: 4. Germline values: CDR1 LNHNV, CDR2 YYDKDF (reference sequence). The CDR3 totals 14 residues. Here the CDR3 reads CATSRAGTGSEQYF. DNA for the CDR3: TGTGCCACCAGCAGAGCCGGGACAGGGAGCGAGCAGTACTTC.

This clonotype appeared a few times. The rearrangement joins TRBV5-1 to TRBJ2-3; D remains unclear. V was shortened by 1 base and J by 6 bases, with 6 bases between the two germline ends. Germline V gene data show CDR1 as SGHRS and CDR2 as YFSETQ. The CDR3 covers 12 residues. In DNA, the CDR3 is TGCGCCAGCAGCTTGCCCATCGATACGCAGTATTTT. Amino acid sequence: CASSLPIDTQYF.

This clonotype showed up just a few times. The V and J genes are TRBV7-2 and TRBJ1-1; unclear D gene. The CDR3 extends over 15 amino acids. The ends were cut back, 4 bases at V and 0 bases at J, with 12 bases in the middle. Looked up from germline, CDR1 is SGHTA and CDR2 is FQGNSA. Here the CDR3 reads CASSWARNLNTEAFF. CDR3 DNA sequence: TGTGCCAGCAGCTGGGCCCGAAATTTGAACACTGAAGCTTTCTTT.

J is TRBJ1-3 and V is TRBV5-6, with D unclear. The CDR3 covers 15 residues. The V end lost 0 bases, the J end lost 0 bases, and 7 bases lay between the germline ends. Germline V gene sequence: CDR1 SGHDT, CDR2 YYEEEE. The CDR3 reads CASSLAGLSGNTIYF. The DNA for the CDR3 is TGTGCCAGCAGCTTGGCCGGCCTCTCTGGAAACACCATATATTTT.

This clonotype showed up just a few times. This chain joins TRBV28 and TRBJ2-3, with 7 positions matching TRBD2. CDR1 is MDHEN and CDR2 is SYDVKM in the germline V gene. This CDR3 has 16 residues. Trimming removed 2 bases from V and 2 bases from J; junction bases left unmatched: 7. Here the CDR3 reads CASSLAASGPTDTQYF. CDR3 in DNA: TGTGCCAGCAGTTTAGCGGCTAGCGGACCCACAGATACGCAGTATTTT. The full variable domain, rest sourced from reference TRBV28 and TRBJ2-3, is DVKVTQSSRYLVKRTGEKVFLECVQDMDHENMFWYRQDPGLGLRLIYFSYDVKMKEKGDIPEGYSVSREKKERFSLILESASTNQTSMYLCASSLAASGPTDTQYFGPGTRLTVL.